Presented here are 5 T cell receptor beta chains from one specimen sequenced in a study of blood T cell repertoires in COVID-19 (dated by TCRdb to 2018 to 2020). The receptor library was made with the immunoSEQ multiplex PCR assay. Sourced from immuneACCESS, this table was stored by TCRdb with only in-frame sequences that have V and J called. A share of the clones is absent; for the studies checked, an unresolved V gene accounts for under half, and the remainder has no known explanation. The sample table holds 51,000 or so clones, of which about four fifths were seen once. The ten largest clonotypes hold approximately 27% of the sample. The specimen sequenced was peripheral blood. The receptors here all came from a woman aged 80 or over with COVID-19, enrolled during active disease.

The chain is built from TRBV3-1 (or the pseudogene TRBV3-2) and TRBJ2-1, with 7 positions matching TRBD1. CDR3 length equals 15 residues. Germline V lookup: CDR1 LGHDT, CDR2 YNNKEL (reference sequence). V lost 1 base to trimming and J lost 1 base; unmatched junction nucleotides: 1. DNA for the CDR3: TGTGCCAGCAGCCAAGGACAGGGTTCCTACAATGAGCAGTTCTTC. Protein product: CASSQGQGSYNEQFF.

The chain employs TRBV6-5 and TRBJ1-2; D perhaps matches TRBD1 (6 bases). Germline V lookup: CDR1 MNHEY, CDR2 SVGAGI. CDR3 length equals 13 residues. The ends were cut back, 9 bases at V and 5 bases at J, with 16 bases in the middle. CDR3 loop: CASSTGPIYGYTF. DNA of the CDR3: TGTGCCAGTTCGACAGGCCCTATTTATGGCTACACCTTC.

V and J are TRBV30 and TRBJ2-7, with D maybe TRBD1 (6 bases). Germline lookup yields CDR1 GTSNPN and CDR2 SVGIG (reference sequence). V was shortened by 8 bases and J by 6 bases, with 23 bases between the two germline ends. The CDR3 contains 14 residues. The CDR3 here is CAGTRDKKGVEQYF. Here the CDR3 DNA reads TGTGCCGGAACCCGGGACAAAAAAGGGGTCGAGCAGTACTTC.

DNA of the CDR3: TGTGCCAGTAGTAAGTGGGAGGGAGATACGCAGTATTTT. As protein: CASSKWEGDTQYF. The chain joins TRBV19 to TRBJ2-3; 7 nucleotides align to TRBD2. The CDR3 consists of 13 residues. V trimming: 4 bases; J trimming: 5 bases; junction bases outside the gene matches: 3. Germline V gene lookup returns CDR1 LNHDA and CDR2 SQIVND (reference sequence).

This clone was seen only a few times. The chain combines TRBV6-6 with TRBJ1-1; 7 positions agree with TRBD1. Germline assignment: CDR1 MNHNY and CDR2 SVGAGI (reference sequence). The CDR3 loop spans 15 amino acids. The trim removed 5 bases at V and 6 bases at J, leaving 12 bases unmatched. CDR3 residues: CASSQVKFGTAEAFF. The CDR3 DNA reads as TGTGCCAGCAGTCAAGTTAAATTCGGGACAGCTGAAGCTTTCTTT.